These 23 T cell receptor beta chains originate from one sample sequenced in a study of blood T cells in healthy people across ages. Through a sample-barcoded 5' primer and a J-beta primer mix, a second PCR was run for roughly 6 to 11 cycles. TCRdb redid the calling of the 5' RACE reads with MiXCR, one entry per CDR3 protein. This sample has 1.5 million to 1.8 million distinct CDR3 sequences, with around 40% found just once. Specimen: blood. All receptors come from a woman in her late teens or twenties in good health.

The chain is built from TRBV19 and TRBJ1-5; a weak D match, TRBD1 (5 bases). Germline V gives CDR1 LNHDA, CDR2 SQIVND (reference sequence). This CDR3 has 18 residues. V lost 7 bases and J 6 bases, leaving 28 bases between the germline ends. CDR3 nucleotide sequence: TGTGCCAGTAAAGGTGCCCATATATCGGCAAAGGGGAGTCAGCCCCAGCATTTT. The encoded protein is CASKGAHISAKGSQPQHF.

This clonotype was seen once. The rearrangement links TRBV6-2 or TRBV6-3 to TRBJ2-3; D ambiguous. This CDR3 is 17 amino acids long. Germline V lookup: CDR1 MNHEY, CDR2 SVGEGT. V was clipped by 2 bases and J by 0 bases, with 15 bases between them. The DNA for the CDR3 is TGTGCCAGCAGTTACAGAGACGCCATCTCTAGCACAGATACGCAGTATTTT. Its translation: CASSYRDAISSTDTQYF.

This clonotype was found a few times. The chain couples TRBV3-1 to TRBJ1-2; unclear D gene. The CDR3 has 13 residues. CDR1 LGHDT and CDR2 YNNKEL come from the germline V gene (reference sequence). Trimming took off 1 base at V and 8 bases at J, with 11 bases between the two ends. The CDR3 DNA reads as TGTGCCAGCAGCCAAGTACAGATCGGGGGCTACACCTTC. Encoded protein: CASSQVQIGGYTF.

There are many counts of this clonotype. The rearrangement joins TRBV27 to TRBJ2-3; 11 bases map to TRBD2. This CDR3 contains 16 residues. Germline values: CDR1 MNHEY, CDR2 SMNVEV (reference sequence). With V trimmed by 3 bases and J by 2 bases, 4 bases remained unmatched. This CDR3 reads CASSFGTSGFTDTQYF. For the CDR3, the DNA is TGTGCCAGCAGTTTTGGGACTAGCGGATTCACAGATACGCAGTATTTT.

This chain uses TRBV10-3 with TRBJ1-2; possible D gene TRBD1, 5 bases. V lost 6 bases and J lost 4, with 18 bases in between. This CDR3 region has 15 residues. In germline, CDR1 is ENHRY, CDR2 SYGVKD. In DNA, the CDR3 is TGTGCCATCAGCAAGGACGGAACGGGGGTCTATGGCTACACCTTC. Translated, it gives CAISKDGTGVYGYTF.

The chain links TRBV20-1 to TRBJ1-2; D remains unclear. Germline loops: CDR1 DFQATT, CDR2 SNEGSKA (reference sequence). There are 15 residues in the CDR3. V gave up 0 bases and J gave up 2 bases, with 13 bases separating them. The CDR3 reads CSARDFISVNYGYTF. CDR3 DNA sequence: TGCAGTGCTAGAGATTTCATTTCCGTGAACTATGGCTACACCTTC.

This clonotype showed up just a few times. CDR3 loop: CSAANPPNYGYTF. The CDR3 DNA reads as TGCAGTGCTGCCAACCCGCCGAACTATGGCTACACCTTC. The chain couples TRBV20-1 to TRBJ1-2; D uncertain. Between the trimmed V and J ends, which lost 5 bases and 2 bases, there was a span of 12 bases. The V gene's germline CDR1 is DFQATT and CDR2 SNEGSKA (reference sequence). The CDR3 has 13 residues.

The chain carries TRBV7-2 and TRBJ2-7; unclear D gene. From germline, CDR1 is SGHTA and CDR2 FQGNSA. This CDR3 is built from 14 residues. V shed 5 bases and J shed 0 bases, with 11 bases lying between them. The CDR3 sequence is CASSPTLFSYEQYF. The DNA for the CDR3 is TGTGCCAGCAGCCCCACATTATTCTCCTACGAGCAGTACTTC.

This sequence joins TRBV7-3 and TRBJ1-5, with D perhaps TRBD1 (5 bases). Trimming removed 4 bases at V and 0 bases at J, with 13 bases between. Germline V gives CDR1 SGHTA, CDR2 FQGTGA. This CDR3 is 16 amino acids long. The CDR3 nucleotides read TGTGCCAGCAGCTCAGGGCGGCAGATTAGCAATCAGCCCCAGCATTTT. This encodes CASSSGRQISNQPQHF.

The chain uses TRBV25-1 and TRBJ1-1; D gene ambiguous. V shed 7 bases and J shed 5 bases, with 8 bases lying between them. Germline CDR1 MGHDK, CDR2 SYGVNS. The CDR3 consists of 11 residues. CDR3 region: CASIIGTEAFF. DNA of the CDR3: TGTGCCAGCATTATAGGGACTGAAGCTTTCTTT. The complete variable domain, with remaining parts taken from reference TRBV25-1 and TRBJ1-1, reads EADIYQTPRYLVIGTGKKITLECSQTMGHDKMYWYQQDPGMELHLIHYSYGVNSTEKGDLSSESTVSRIRTEHFPLTLESARPSHTSQYLCASIIGTEAFFGQGTRLTVV.

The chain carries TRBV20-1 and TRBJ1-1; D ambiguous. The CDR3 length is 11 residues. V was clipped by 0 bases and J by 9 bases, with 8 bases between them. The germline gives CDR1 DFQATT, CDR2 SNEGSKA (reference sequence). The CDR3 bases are TGCAGTGCTAGAGATTACTCCCAAGCTTTCTTT. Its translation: CSARDYSQAFF.

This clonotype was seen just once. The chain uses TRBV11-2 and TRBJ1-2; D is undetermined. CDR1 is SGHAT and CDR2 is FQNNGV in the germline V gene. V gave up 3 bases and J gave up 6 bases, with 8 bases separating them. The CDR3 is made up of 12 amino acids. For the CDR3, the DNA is TGTGCCAGCAGCTTGTGGGAGAATGGCTACACCTTC. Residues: CASSLWENGYTF.

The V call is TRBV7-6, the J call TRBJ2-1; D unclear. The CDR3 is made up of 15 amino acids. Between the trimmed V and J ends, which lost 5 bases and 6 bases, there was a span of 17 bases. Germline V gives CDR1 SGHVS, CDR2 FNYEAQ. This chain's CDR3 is CASSPLPGTGNEQFF. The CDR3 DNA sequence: TGTGCCAGCAGCCCGCTACCCGGAACGGGCAATGAGCAGTTCTTC.

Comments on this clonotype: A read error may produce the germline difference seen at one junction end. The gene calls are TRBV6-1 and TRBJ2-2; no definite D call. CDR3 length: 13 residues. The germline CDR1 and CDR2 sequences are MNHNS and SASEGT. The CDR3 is CDSSERGPGELFF. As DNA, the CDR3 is TGTGACAGCAGTGAACGAGGACCCGGGGAGCTGTTTTTT.

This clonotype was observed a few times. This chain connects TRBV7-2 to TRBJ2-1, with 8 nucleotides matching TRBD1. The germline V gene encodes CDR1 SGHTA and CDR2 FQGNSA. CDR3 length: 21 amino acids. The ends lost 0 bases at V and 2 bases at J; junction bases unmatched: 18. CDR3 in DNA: TGTGCCAGCAGCTTAGCGGTGGGCAGGGGGCGCATCAAAGGAACCTACAATGAGCAGTTCTTC. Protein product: CASSLAVGRGRIKGTYNEQFF.

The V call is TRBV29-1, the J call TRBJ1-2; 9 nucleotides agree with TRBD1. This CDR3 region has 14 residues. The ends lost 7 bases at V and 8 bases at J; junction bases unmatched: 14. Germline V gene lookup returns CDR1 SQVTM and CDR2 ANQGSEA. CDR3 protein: CSDLRTGEIGGYTF. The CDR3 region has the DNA TGCAGCGACCTAAGGACAGGGGAGATAGGGGGCTACACCTTC.

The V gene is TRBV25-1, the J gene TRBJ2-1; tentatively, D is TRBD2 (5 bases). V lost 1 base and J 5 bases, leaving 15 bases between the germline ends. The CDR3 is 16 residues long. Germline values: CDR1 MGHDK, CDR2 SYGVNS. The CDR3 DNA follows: TGTGCCAGCAGTGAATCCGGCCGGGGAAGAGACAATGAGCAGTTCTTC. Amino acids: CASSESGRGRDNEQFF.

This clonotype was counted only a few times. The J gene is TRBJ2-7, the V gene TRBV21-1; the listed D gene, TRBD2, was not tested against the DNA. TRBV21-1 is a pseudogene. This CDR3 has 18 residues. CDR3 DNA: TGTGCCAGCAGCAAAGGGGGAGGGTGGCGGGAGGAAACCTACGAGCAGTACTTC. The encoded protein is CASSKGGGWREETYEQYF.

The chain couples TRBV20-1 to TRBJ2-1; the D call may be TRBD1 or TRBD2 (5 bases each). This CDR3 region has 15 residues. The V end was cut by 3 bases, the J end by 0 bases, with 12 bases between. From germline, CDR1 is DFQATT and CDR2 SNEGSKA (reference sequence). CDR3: CSARPGPDSYNEQFF. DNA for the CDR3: TGCAGTGCTAGGCCGGGGCCGGACTCCTACAATGAGCAGTTCTTC.

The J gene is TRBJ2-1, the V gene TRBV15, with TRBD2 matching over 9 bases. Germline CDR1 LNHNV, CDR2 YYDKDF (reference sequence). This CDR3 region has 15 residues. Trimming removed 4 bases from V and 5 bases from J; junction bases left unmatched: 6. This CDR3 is CATSKQREVHNEQFF. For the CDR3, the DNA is TGTGCCACCAGCAAACAGCGGGAGGTCCACAATGAGCAGTTCTTC.

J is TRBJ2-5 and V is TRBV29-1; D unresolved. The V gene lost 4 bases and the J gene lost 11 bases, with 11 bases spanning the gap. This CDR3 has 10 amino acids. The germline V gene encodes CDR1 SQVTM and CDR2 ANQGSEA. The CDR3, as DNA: TGCAGCGTTGTTGCCTATGAGCAGTACTTC. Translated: CSVVAYEQYF. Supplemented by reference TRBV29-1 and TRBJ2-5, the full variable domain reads SAVISQKPSRDICQRGTSLTIQCQVDSQVTMMFWYRQQPGQSLTLIATANQGSEATYESGFVIDKFPISRPNLTFSTLTVSNMSPEDSSIYLCSVVAYEQYFGPGTRLLVL.

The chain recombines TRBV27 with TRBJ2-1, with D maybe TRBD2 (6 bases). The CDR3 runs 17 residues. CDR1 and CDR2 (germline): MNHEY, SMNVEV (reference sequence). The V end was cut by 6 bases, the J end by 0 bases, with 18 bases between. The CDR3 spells CASRPDYPRRSYNEQFF. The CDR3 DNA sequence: TGTGCCAGCAGGCCGGACTATCCGCGCCGCTCCTACAATGAGCAGTTCTTC.

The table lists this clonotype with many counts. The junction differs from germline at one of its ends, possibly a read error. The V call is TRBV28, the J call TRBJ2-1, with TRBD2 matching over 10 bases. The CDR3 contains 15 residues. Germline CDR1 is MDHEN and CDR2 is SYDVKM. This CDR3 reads CASSPGLAGVNEQFF. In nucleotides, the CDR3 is TGTGCTAGCAGCCCGGGTCTAGCGGGAGTCAATGAGCAGTTCTTC. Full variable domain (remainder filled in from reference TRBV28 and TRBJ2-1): DVKVTQSSRYLVKRTGEKVFLECVQDMDHENMFWYRQDPGLGLRLIYFSYDVKMKEKGDIPEGYSVSREKKERFSLILESASTNQTSMYLCASSPGLAGVNEQFFGPGTRLTVL.